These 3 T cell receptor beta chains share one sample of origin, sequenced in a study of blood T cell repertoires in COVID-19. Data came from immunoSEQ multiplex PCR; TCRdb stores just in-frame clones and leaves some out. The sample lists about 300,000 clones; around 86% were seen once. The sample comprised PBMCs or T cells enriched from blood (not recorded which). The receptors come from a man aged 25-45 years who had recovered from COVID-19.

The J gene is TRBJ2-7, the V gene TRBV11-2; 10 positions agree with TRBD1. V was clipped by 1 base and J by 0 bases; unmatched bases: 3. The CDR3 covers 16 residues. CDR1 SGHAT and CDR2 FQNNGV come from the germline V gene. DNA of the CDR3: TGTGCCAGCAGCTTAGTGCGGGACAGGGGCTCCTACGAGCAGTACTTC. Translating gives CASSLVRDRGSYEQYF.

In nucleotides, the CDR3 is TGTGCCAGCAGCCAAGGGACAGGGAGCACCTACGAGCAGTACTTC. Amino acid sequence: CASSQGTGSTYEQYF. The chain recombines TRBV5-8 with TRBJ2-7; TRBD1 matches 9 bases. Per germline, CDR1 SGHTS and CDR2 YDEGEE. This CDR3 spans 15 amino acids. Trimming removed 4 bases from V and 2 bases from J; junction bases left unmatched: 7.

The CDR3 reads CASSLDQNGELFF. For the CDR3, the DNA is TGTGCCAGCAGCTTAGATCAGAACGGGGAGCTGTTTTTT. This chain connects TRBV11-3 to TRBJ2-2; D is ambiguous. The CDR3 is 13 amino acids. Looked up from germline, CDR1 is SGHNT and CDR2 is YENEEA. The ends were cut back, 0 bases at V and 7 bases at J, with 6 bases in the middle.